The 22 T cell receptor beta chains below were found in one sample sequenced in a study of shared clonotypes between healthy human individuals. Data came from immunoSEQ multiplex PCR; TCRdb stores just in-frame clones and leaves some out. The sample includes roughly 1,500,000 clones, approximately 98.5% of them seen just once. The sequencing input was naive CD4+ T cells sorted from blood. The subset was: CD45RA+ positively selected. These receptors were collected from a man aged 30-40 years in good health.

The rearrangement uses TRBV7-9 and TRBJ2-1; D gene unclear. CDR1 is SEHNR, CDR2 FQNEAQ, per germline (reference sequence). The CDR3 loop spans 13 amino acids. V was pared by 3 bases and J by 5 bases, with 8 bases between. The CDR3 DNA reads TGTGCCAGCAGCTTGTCAGAAAACAATGAGCAGTTCTTC. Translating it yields CASSLSENNEQFF.

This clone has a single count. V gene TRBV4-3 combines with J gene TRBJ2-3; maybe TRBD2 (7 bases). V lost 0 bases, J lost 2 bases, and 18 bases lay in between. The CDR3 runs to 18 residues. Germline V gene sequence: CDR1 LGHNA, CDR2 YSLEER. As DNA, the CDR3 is TGCGCCAGCAGCCAAGATATGCGGCGGGGGCCCTTCACAGATACGCAGTATTTT. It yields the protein CASSQDMRRGPFTDTQYF.

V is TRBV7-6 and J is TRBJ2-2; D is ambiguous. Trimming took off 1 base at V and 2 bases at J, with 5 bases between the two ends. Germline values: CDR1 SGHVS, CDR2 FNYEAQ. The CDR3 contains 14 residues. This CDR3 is CASSLVGNTGELFF. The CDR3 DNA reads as TGTGCCAGCAGCTTAGTCGGTAACACCGGGGAGCTGTTTTTT.

CDR3 protein: CASSAGAPYEQYF. The CDR3 DNA reads TGTGCCAGCAGCGCCGGGGCCCCCTACGAGCAGTACTTC. The V call is TRBV7-2, the J call TRBJ2-7; D may be TRBD1 or TRBD2 (5 bases each). CDR3 length: 13 amino acids. The germline V and J ends were trimmed by 5 bases and 2 bases, with 10 bases remaining between them. Looked up from germline, CDR1 is SGHTA and CDR2 is FQGNSA.

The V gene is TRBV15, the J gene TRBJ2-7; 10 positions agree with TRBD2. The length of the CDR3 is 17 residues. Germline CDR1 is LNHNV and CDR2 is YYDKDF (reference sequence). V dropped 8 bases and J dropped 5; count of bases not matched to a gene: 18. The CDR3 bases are TGTGCCACCGGCCGTCGTAGGTTCTCCCTAGCGGGAGACGAGCAGTACTTC. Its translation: CATGRRRFSLAGDEQYF.

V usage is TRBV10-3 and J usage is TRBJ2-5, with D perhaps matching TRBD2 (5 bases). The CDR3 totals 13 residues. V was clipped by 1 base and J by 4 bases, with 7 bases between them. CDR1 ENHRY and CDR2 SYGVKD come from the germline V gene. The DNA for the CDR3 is TGTGCCATCAGTGAGTTTGAGGGAGAGACCCAGTACTTC. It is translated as CAISEFEGETQYF.

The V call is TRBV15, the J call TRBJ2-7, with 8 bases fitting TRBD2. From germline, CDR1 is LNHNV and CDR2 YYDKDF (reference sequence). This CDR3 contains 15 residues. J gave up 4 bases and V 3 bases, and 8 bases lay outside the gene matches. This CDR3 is CATSSSPGGRYEQYF. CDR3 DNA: TGTGCCACCAGCAGTTCCCCCGGCGGGAGGTACGAGCAGTACTTC. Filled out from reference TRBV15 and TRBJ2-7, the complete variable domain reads DAMVIQNPRYQVTQFGKPVTLSCSQTLNHNVMYWYQQKSSQAPKLLFHYYDKDFNNEADTPDNFQSRRPNTSFCFLDIRSPGLGDTAMYLCATSSSPGGRYEQYFGPGTRLTVT.

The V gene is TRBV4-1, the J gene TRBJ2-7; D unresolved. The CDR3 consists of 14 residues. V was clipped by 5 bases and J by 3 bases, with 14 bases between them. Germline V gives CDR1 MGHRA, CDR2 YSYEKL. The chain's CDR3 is CASSNPRSSYEQYF. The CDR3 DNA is TGCGCCAGCAGCAACCCTAGGTCCAGCTACGAGCAGTACTTC.

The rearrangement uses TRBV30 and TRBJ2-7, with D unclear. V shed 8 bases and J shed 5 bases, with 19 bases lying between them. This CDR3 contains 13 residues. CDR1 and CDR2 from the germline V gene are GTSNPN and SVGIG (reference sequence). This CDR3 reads CATRPGPWNEQYF. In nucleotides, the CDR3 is TGTGCCACACGACCGGGCCCGTGGAACGAGCAGTACTTC.

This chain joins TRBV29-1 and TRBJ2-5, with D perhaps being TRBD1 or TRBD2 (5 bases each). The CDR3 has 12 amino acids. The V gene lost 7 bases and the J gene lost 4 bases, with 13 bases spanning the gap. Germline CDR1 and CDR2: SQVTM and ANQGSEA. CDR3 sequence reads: CSAGPGRETQYF. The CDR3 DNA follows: TGCAGCGCGGGGCCCGGCCGAGAGACCCAGTACTTC.

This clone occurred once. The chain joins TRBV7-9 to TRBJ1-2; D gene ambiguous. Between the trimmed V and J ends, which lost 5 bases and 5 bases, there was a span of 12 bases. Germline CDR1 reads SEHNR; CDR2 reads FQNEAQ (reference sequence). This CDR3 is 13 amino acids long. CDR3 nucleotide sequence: TGTGCCAGCAGCCCCGGACGTACTTATGGCTACACCTTC. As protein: CASSPGRTYGYTF. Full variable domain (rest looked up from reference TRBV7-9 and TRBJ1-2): DTGVSQNPRHKITKRGQNVTFRCDPISEHNRLYWYRQTLGQGPEFLTYFQNEAQLEKSRLLSDRFSAERPKGSFSTLEIQRTEQGDSAMYLCASSPGRTYGYTFGSGTRLTVV.

The CDR3 DNA reads as TGTGCCAGCAGCCTAGCGGGAGAGCTCTACGAGCAGTACTTC. This encodes CASSLAGELYEQYF. The V gene is TRBV6-1, the J gene TRBJ2-7; 10 nucleotides match TRBD2. The CDR3 is 14 residues long. CDR1 is MNHNS, CDR2 SASEGT, per germline. V lost 6 bases, J lost 3 bases, and 5 bases stayed unmatched.

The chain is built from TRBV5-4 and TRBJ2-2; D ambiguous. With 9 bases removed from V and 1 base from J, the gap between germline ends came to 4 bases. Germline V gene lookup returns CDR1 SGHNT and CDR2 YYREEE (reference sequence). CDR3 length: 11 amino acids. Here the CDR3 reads CATKNTGELFF. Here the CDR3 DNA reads TGTGCCACGAAGAACACCGGGGAGCTGTTTTTT.

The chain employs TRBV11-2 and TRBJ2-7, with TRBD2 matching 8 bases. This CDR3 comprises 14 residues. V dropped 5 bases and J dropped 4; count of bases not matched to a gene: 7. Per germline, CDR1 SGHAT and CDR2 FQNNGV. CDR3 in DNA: TGTGCCAGCAGCCCTATAACGGGAGGGTACGAGCAGTACTTC. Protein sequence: CASSPITGGYEQYF.

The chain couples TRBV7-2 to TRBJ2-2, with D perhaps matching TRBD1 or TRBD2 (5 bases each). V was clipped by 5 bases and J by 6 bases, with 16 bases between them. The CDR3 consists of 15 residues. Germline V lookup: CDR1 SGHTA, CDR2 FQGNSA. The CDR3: CASSLQGRLPGELFF. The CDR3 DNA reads TGTGCCAGCAGCCTTCAGGGACGCCTGCCCGGGGAGCTGTTTTTT.

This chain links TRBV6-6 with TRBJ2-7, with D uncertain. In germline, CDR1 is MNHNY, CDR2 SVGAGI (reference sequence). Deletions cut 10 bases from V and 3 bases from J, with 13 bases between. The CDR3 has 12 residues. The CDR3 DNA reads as TGTGCCACCGTCTCCCCATACTACGAGCAGTACTTC. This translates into CATVSPYYEQYF.

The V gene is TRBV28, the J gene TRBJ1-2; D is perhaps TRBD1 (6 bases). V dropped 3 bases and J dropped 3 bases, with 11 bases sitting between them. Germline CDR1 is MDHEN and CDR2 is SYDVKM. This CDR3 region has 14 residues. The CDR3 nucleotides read TGTGCCAGCAGTTTGCCTCAGGGGTACTATGGCTACACCTTC. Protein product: CASSLPQGYYGYTF.

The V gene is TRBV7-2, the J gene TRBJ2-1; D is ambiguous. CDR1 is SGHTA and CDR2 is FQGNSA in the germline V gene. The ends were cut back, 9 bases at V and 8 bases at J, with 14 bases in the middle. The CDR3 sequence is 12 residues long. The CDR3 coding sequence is TGTGCCAGTAGCCGACCCCTCGATGAGCAGTTCTTC. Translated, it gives CASSRPLDEQFF.

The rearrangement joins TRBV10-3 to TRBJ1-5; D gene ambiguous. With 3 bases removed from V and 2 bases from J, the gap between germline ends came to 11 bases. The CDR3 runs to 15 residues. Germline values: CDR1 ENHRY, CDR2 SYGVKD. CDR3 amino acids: CAISEGRDGNQPQHF. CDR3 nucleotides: TGTGCCATCAGTGAAGGAAGGGATGGCAATCAGCCCCAGCATTTT.

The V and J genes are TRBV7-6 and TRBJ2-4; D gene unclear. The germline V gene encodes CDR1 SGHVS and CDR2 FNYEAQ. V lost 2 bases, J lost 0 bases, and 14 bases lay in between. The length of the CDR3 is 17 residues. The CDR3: CASSLLAPSLAKNIQYF. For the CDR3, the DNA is TGTGCCAGCAGCTTATTGGCCCCCAGCCTAGCCAAAAACATTCAGTACTTC.

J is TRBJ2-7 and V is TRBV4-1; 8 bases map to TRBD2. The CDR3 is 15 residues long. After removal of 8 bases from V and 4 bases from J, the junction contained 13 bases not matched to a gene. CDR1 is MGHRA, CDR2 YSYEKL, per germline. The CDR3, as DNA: TGCGCCAGCGCGCAGGGGACTAGTGGGCTATACGAGCAGTACTTC. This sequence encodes CASAQGTSGLYEQYF.

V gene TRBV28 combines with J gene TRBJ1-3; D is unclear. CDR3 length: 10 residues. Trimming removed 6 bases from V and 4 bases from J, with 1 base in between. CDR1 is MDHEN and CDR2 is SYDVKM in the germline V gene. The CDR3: CASRGNTIYF. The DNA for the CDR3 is TGTGCCAGCAGGGGAAACACCATATATTTT. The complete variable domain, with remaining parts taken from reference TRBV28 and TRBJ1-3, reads DVKVTQSSRYLVKRTGEKVFLECVQDMDHENMFWYRQDPGLGLRLIYFSYDVKMKEKGDIPEGYSVSREKKERFSLILESASTNQTSMYLCASRGNTIYFGEGSWLTVV.